These 18 T cell receptor beta chains share one sample of origin, sequenced in a study of T and B cells in COVID-19 patients. Multiplex PCR with BIOMED2 TRB-A/B primer pools amplified TRB rearrangements. TCRdb analysed the multiplex PCR reads with MiXCR anew, one entry per CDR3 protein. Counted here are more than 20,000 distinct CDR3 sequences, about 30% occurring once; the ten biggest clones make up around 1.6%. Each TRB amplification used 250-500 ng of genomic DNA from blood. The material sequenced was blood. All receptors come from a human donor who had recovered from COVID-19.

Only a few counts were recorded for this clonotype. The V call is TRBV18, the J call TRBJ1-4; 7 bases map to TRBD1. The CDR3 sequence is 14 residues long. Germline V gives CDR1 KGHSH, CDR2 LQKENI. Trimming at V came to 5 bases and at J to 2 bases, leaving 2 bases not matched to a gene. This CDR3 is CASSTTGTNEKLFF. CDR3 DNA sequence: TGTGCCAGCTCAACGACAGGGACTAATGAAAAACTGTTTTTT.

Comment on this clonotype: This could be a read error, since a much larger clone is one nucleotide away. The chain links TRBV19 to TRBJ2-7; 9 nucleotides match TRBD1. The germline CDR1 and CDR2 sequences are LNHDA and SQIVND (reference sequence). CDR3 length: 14 amino acids. V gave up 5 bases and J gave up 9 bases; unmatched junction bases: 11. In DNA, the CDR3 is TGTGCCAGTAGTCTGACAGGGGGGTCGCGTGTGCAGTACTTC. It yields the protein CASSLTGGSRVQYF.

This clonotype has just a few counts. The chain's CDR3 is CSARRGLAGVTYEQYF. The CDR3 DNA sequence: TGCAGTGCCCGAAGGGGACTAGCGGGAGTCACCTACGAGCAGTACTTC. The chain recombines TRBV20-1 with TRBJ2-7, with 14 bases fitting TRBD2. CDR3 length: 16 residues. The ends lost 6 bases at V and 2 bases at J; junction bases unmatched: 9. Germline V gene sequence: CDR1 DFQATT, CDR2 SNEGSKA (reference sequence).

This clonotype was detected many times. J is TRBJ1-6 and V is TRBV12-3 or TRBV12-4, with D possibly matching TRBD1 (6 bases). V lost 6 bases, J lost 8 bases, and 11 bases lay in between. The CDR3 consists of 13 residues. DNA for the CDR3: TGTGCCAGCAGCCCACAGGGATATTCACCCCTCCACTTT. This codes for CASSPQGYSPLHF.

The genes are TRBV6-1 and TRBJ1-5; a possible D gene is TRBD1 (6 bases). The CDR3 covers 15 residues. V was trimmed by 7 bases and J by 5 bases, leaving 18 bases between them. Germline values: CDR1 MNHNS, CDR2 SASEGT. The CDR3 DNA reads as TGTGCCAGCACTGGAGGAGGGGGGAACCATCAGCCCCAGCATTTT. This sequence encodes CASTGGGGNHQPQHF.

In its sample, this clonotype was seen a few times. The chain employs TRBV27 and TRBJ2-1, with 10 bases fitting TRBD1. CDR3 length equals 17 residues. The germline V gene encodes CDR1 MNHEY and CDR2 SMNVEV (reference sequence). J lost 2 bases, V lost 1 base, and 5 bases had no gene match. The CDR3 sequence is CASSLLRTGGTYNEQFF. CDR3 coding DNA: TGTGCCAGCAGTTTATTAAGGACAGGGGGGACCTACAATGAGCAGTTCTTC.

The J gene is TRBJ1-6, the V gene TRBV18; no clear D. The V gene's germline CDR1 is KGHSH and CDR2 LQKENI. Trimming pared 3 bases from V and 5 bases from J, leaving 8 bases between. There are 14 residues in the CDR3. The CDR3 sequence is CASSPGSDNSPLHF. CDR3 DNA: TGTGCCAGCTCACCGGGGTCTGATAATTCACCCCTCCACTTT.

This clonotype rates as medium-sized. The chain recombines TRBV6-5 with TRBJ2-1; tentatively, D is TRBD1 (6 bases). Trimming shortened V by 0 bases and J by 8 bases, and 14 bases separated the two germline ends. Germline-derived CDR1 and CDR2 are MNHEY and SVGAGI. The CDR3 is 15 residues long. The CDR3 loop is CASSYSNPGVDEQFF. CDR3 nucleotide sequence: TGTGCCAGCAGTTACTCGAATCCAGGGGTCGATGAGCAGTTCTTC.

This clonotype was recorded many times. V gene TRBV5-4 combines with J gene TRBJ2-7; 9 bases line up with TRBD2. V shed 4 bases and J 5 bases; nucleotides not matched to a gene: 7. Germline V gene sequence: CDR1 SGHNT, CDR2 YYREEE (reference sequence). The CDR3 runs 14 residues. The CDR3 DNA reads as TGTGCCAGCAGCGTTGCGGGAGGGGGGGACGAGCAGTACTTC. This gives the protein CASSVAGGGDEQYF.

Only a few counts were recorded for this clonotype. V gene TRBV10-3 combines with J gene TRBJ1-2, with TRBD1 identical over 8 bases. CDR1 is ENHRY, CDR2 SYGVKD, per germline. This CDR3 region has 13 residues. V shed 7 bases, J shed 3 bases, and the junction held 4 bases outside the gene matches. CDR3 in amino acids: CAITLDRDYGYTF. Written as DNA, the CDR3 is TGTGCCATCACTCTGGACAGGGACTATGGCTACACCTTC.

The chain carries TRBV6-2 or TRBV6-3 and TRBJ2-5; maybe TRBD1 (6 bases). Germline loops: CDR1 MNHEY, CDR2 SVGEGT. Trimming removed 5 bases at V and 3 bases at J, with 10 bases between. CDR3 length equals 13 residues. The CDR3 spells CASSPWTEETQYF. The CDR3 DNA is TGTGCCAGCAGTCCCTGGACAGAAGAGACCCAGTACTTC.

The DNA for the CDR3 is TGTGCCAGCAGCCCCCATGACAGAAGGGAGACGGCTTTCTTT. Its translation: CASSPHDRRETAFF. V gene TRBV7-6 combines with J gene TRBJ1-1; D might be TRBD1 (5 bases). Per germline, CDR1 SGHVS and CDR2 FNYEAQ. The CDR3 consists of 14 residues. Trimming pared 5 bases from V and 11 bases from J, leaving 21 bases between.

J is TRBJ2-2 and V is TRBV5-1; D remains ambiguous. Germline V gene lookup returns CDR1 SGHRS and CDR2 YFSETQ. The V and J ends lost 3 bases and 0 bases respectively, with 12 bases between them. The CDR3 is made up of 16 amino acids. Here the CDR3 reads CASSWLGGPNTGELFF. DNA for the CDR3: TGCGCCAGCAGCTGGTTGGGCGGACCGAACACCGGGGAGCTGTTTTTT.

By sample share, this clonotype is medium-sized. The chain recombines TRBV19 with TRBJ2-7; D is ambiguous. The CDR3 is made up of 12 amino acids. CDR1 is LNHDA, CDR2 SQIVND, per germline (reference sequence). The V gene lost 3 bases and the J gene lost 2 bases, with 5 bases spanning the gap. The CDR3 nucleotides are TGTGCCAGTAGTATGATCCCCTACGAGCAGTACTTC. Amino acids: CASSMIPYEQYF.

This chain links TRBV5-1 with TRBJ2-3, with D possibly being TRBD1 or TRBD2 (6 bases each). V lost 2 bases to trimming and J lost 3 bases, with 13 bases between them. CDR3 length: 15 residues. Germline CDR1 SGHRS, CDR2 YFSETQ. CDR3 DNA sequence: TGCGCCAGCAGCTTTGGTGGGGGGCTGACAGATACGCAGTATTTT. Its translation is CASSFGGGLTDTQYF.

This clonotype is medium-sized by share. V and J are TRBV11-1 and TRBJ2-5; no firm D call. Per germline, CDR1 SGHAT and CDR2 FQDESV (reference sequence). The V end lost 3 bases, the J end lost 2 bases, and 7 bases lay between the germline ends. The CDR3 has 13 amino acids. CDR3 in amino acids: CASSFRQQETQYF. The CDR3 nucleotides read TGTGCCAGCAGCTTCCGGCAGCAAGAGACCCAGTACTTC.

The chain is built from TRBV20-1 and TRBJ2-2; TRBD2 matches 7 bases. Germline-derived CDR1 and CDR2 are DFQATT and SNEGSKA (reference sequence). Trimming cost V 3 bases and J 4 bases; bases outside gene matches: 5. The CDR3 has 14 amino acids. CDR3 region: CSARSLAATGELFF. CDR3 coding DNA: TGCAGTGCTAGGAGCCTAGCGGCCACCGGGGAGCTGTTTTTT.

J is TRBJ2-7 and V is TRBV12-3 or TRBV12-4; 8 nucleotides align to TRBD1. J lost 2 bases, V lost 2 bases, and 2 bases had no gene match. This CDR3 spans 14 amino acids. The CDR3 is CASSLRTGTYEQYF. The DNA of the CDR3 is TGTGCCAGCAGTTTAAGGACAGGGACCTACGAGCAGTACTTC.